This T cell receptor (beta chain) derives from a study of T cell repertoires in cytomegalovirus infection. Study-level background: From public TCR beta signatures came an indication of both CMV infection and matching HLA type. Overall study findings and caveats: Cumulative frequency (of public TCR beta family members) identified carriers of CMV plus the relevant HLA. Predominance within the ex vivo response was attributable to HLA-C-restricted CMV-specific TCR beta clonotypes.

CDR3 length: 13 amino acids. Trimming stripped 0 bases from V and 9 bases from J, with 10 bases between. Germline values: CDR1 SGHDT, CDR2 YYEEEE. TCRdb re-analysed the reads in MiXCR, keeping a single row per CDR3 protein. The sample records some 450,000 distinct CDR3 sequences, approximately 32% being singletons. This clonotype came up a few times. Its antigen is currently unknown. The chain combines TRBV5-6 with TRBJ2-1; D remains ambiguous. The receptor was isolated from a human donor in good health (CMV status not recorded). Some clones in this sample may be carry-over from other donors' samples. Sample: PBMCs. CDR3 sequence reads: CASSLDVGVEQFF. The DNA of the CDR3 is TGTGCCAGCAGCTTGGATGTTGGGGTTGAGCAGTTCTTC.